This paragraph reports one T cell receptor beta chain. The antigen is undetermined. Here immunoSEQ multiplex PCR was the method, and the copy in TCRdb shows in-frame clones only, minus some. Here the sample spans more than 90,000 clones, less than 90% being singletons. Donors were drawn from the 120-subject validation cohort, separate from the roughly 670-subject first cohort. The data originate from a study of cytomegalovirus exposure and HLA in healthy donors. Findings and caveats of the study: According to a subsequent analysis, TCR clusters from the first cohort were inclined to appear together in the 120 validation repertoires. Reports showed the classifier diagnosing cytomegalovirus status with high specificity and sensitivity.

The CDR3 runs to 16 residues. CDR1 is ENHRY, CDR2 SYGVKD, per germline. Trimming removed 3 bases from V and 4 bases from J; junction bases left unmatched: 9. Sample: PBMCs. The clonotype originates from a man in his late teens or twenties in good health and CMV-seropositive. The genes are TRBV10-3 and TRBJ2-5, with TRBD1 identical over 9 bases. The CDR3 sequence: CAISDRGTGRGETQYF. The DNA of the CDR3 is TGTGCCATCAGTGACCGCGGGACAGGGAGGGGAGAGACCCAGTACTTC.